The TCR beta chain described here comes from a study of T cell repertoires in cytomegalovirus infection. Study-wide points: There were carriers of CMV plus the relevant HLA, and cumulative public TCR beta family frequency identified them.

Trimming left V 4 bases short and J 3 bases short, with 16 bases between. This CDR3 is 16 amino acids long. CDR1 is SEHNR, CDR2 FQNEAQ, per germline (reference sequence). Of note for this clonotype: Its antigen is as yet unknown.

MiXCR, run by TCRdb on the reads, gives a single entry per CDR3 protein. This table holds around 800,000 distinct CDR3 sequences, about 30% found once. This chain uses TRBV7-9 with TRBJ2-1; D is perhaps TRBD1 (6 bases). Sequencing was performed on cultured CD8+ T cells from PBMCs, taken from culture after CMV antigen stimulation. The sequence was collected from a human donor in good health (CMV status not recorded). Some clones in this sample may be carry-over from other donors' samples. CDR3 bases: TGTGCCAGCAGCTCCGGACACCGGGACAACTACAATGAGCAGTTCTTC. This sequence encodes CASSSGHRDNYNEQFF. The whole variable domain, remainder taken from reference TRBV7-9 and TRBJ2-1, is DTGVSQNPRHKITKRGQNVTFRCDPISEHNRLYWYRQTLGQGPEFLTYFQNEAQLEKSRLLSDRFSAERPKGSFSTLEIQRTEQGDSAMYLCASSSGHRDNYNEQFFGPGTRLTVL.